This T cell receptor (beta chain) was identified in a study of shared clonotypes between healthy human individuals. Whole-study results and caveats: Clonotypes which were not shared had lower generation probabilities than clonotypes that all four donors shared. The authors sampled blood alone, and tissue repertoires likely differ.

Original processing methods: Junction-only sequences produced by ImmunoSEQ had no quality scores, so filtering differed. Profiling relied on immunoSEQ multiplex PCR, and the TCRdb table lists in-frame clones only, not all of them. D and trimming come from the DNA, and the V and J calls and clone size come from that table. Of over 2 million clones in the sample, 85% to 95% are singletons; the top ten hold about 0.13%. The split of CD4+ cells yielded CD45RA+ naive and CD45RA-negative memory subsets. Germline V gives CDR1 MNHEY, CDR2 SVGAGI. The CDR3 sequence is 15 residues long. The ends were cut back, 10 bases at V and 1 base at J, with 19 bases in the middle. Note on this clone: Its specificity is not known.

V and J are TRBV6-5 and TRBJ2-5; D uncertain. The clonotype comes from a man between 18 and 29 years old in good health. The sequencing input was naive CD4+ T cells sorted from blood. Subset defined: CD45RA+ positively selected. The CDR3 sequence is CATRPDLWGQETQYF. The CDR3 DNA is TGTGCCACCCGCCCGGACCTTTGGGGCCAAGAGACCCAGTACTTC.